Sequencing of this T cell receptor (beta chain) was carried out in a study of T cells in Graves' hyperthyroidism and ophthalmopathy. Study-level findings and limits: Most thyroid clonotypes that were expanded above 0.001 also turned up in blood. Onset of ophthalmopathy came a median approximately 6.9 months after the model predicted it.

Amplification of TCR beta CDR3 regions used RNA as the template. Initially, a first-round RT-PCR of the TCR CDR3 employed the HTBI primer set. From the multiplex PCR reads, TCRdb called clonotypes with MiXCR, one entry per CDR3 protein. The sample includes about 350,000 distinct CDR3 sequences, around a sixth seen only once; the top ten take about 16%. V gave up 1 base and J gave up 7 bases, with 11 bases separating them. The CDR3 is 13 amino acids. Germline V gene sequence: CDR1 SGHTA, CDR2 FQGNSA. This clonotype was seen many times. What it recognizes is unknown. Diagnosis rested on symptoms, serum thyroxine and TRAb, thyroid ultrasound, and orbital computed tomography.

The TCR originated in a woman aged 40 to 50 with Graves' ophthalmopathy. The chain combines TRBV7-2 with TRBJ2-7; possibly TRBD2 for D (6 bases). What was sequenced was blood. CDR3 coding DNA: TGTGCCAGCAGCTTAGTGGTGGGGGGAGAGCAGTACTTC. Translated: CASSLVVGGEQYF.